A single count supports the clone carrying this T cell receptor (beta chain). This CDR3 has 16 amino acids. J gave up 7 bases and V 2 bases, and 14 bases lay outside the gene matches. Germline V gene data show CDR1 as SGHNT and CDR2 as YYREEE (reference sequence). This specimen comes from a study of blood T cell repertoires in COVID-19. Study-level information: The United States, Italy and Spain were the sources of the acute and convalescent COVID-19 samples.

This table comes from immunoSEQ multiplex PCR, and its TCRdb copy is limited to in-frame clones, with some not included. The table shows more than 15,000 clones, with around 90% occurring only once. Sequencing used peripheral blood. This TCR came from a woman at least 80 years old with COVID-19, enrolled during active disease. J is TRBJ2-5 and V is TRBV5-4, with TRBD1 matching over 7 bases. The CDR3 DNA sequence: TGTGCCAGCAGCTTTCGCCCAACAGGGGCGATTGGGACCCAGTACTTC. This encodes CASSFRPTGAIGTQYF.